These 22 T cell receptor beta chains came from one sample sequenced in a study of blood T cell repertoires in COVID-19. The table came from immunoSEQ multiplex PCR; TCRdb's copy has only in-frame clones and leaves some out. The table lists about 120,000 clones, 75% to 85% of them singletons. Material for sequencing was peripheral blood. The source is a human donor in a cohort sampled during active COVID-19.

The chain joins TRBV6-5 to TRBJ1-3; D remains unclear. Trimming took off 0 bases at V and 0 bases at J, with 9 bases between the two ends. CDR3 length: 16 amino acids. Per the germline V gene, CDR1 is MNHEY and CDR2 is SVGAGI. In nucleotides, the CDR3 is TGTGCCAGCAGTTACTCCCAGCGGACCTCTGGAAACACCATATATTTT. It codes for CASSYSQRTSGNTIYF.

The chain uses TRBV7-8 and TRBJ2-1; 13 nucleotides match TRBD2. The J segment lost 0 bases and the V segment lost 8 bases, leaving 1 base of the junction unmatched. The CDR3 is 15 amino acids. Germline values: CDR1 SGHVS, CDR2 FQNEAQ. The CDR3 region has the DNA TGTGCCAGCGGGACTAGCGGGATCTCCTACAATGAGCAGTTCTTC. As protein: CASGTSGISYNEQFF.

The V gene is TRBV13, the J gene TRBJ2-7, with no clear D. Looked up from germline, CDR1 is PRHDT and CDR2 is FYEKMQ (reference sequence). CDR3 length: 12 residues. V was cut by 3 bases and J by 0 bases, with 3 bases left in between. CDR3 bases: TGTGCCAGCAGCTTCCGCTCCTACGAGCAGTACTTC. As protein: CASSFRSYEQYF.

The chain carries TRBV23-1 and TRBJ1-1; no clear D gene. TRBV23-1 is an ORF; its function is uncertain. The CDR3 sequence is 13 residues long. V lost 6 bases and J 4 bases, leaving 12 bases between the germline ends. CDR3 in amino acids: CASRTLVSTEAFF. The CDR3, as DNA: TGCGCCAGCAGGACACTCGTGAGCACTGAAGCTTTCTTT.

The gene calls are TRBV6-5 and TRBJ1-2; D is perhaps TRBD1 (5 bases). CDR3 size: 14 residues. Germline lookup yields CDR1 MNHEY and CDR2 SVGAGI. Trimming removed 6 bases at V and 5 bases at J, with 16 bases between. The CDR3 region has the DNA TGTGCCAGCAGACCCCCGGGGGATGGGTATGGCTACACCTTC. It yields the protein CASRPPGDGYGYTF.

V and J are TRBV12-3 or TRBV12-4 and TRBJ2-5; D is ambiguous. This CDR3 has 12 residues. V shed 5 bases and J shed 5 bases, with 9 bases lying between them. The CDR3 loop reads CASSNFQETQYF. The CDR3 DNA reads TGTGCCAGCAGTAATTTTCAGGAGACCCAGTACTTC.

V and J are TRBV27 and TRBJ2-1; weak D call: TRBD1 (5 bases). Looked up from germline, CDR1 is MNHEY and CDR2 is SMNVEV (reference sequence). The length of the CDR3 is 15 residues. V was trimmed by 4 bases and J by 5 bases, leaving 15 bases between them. CDR3 protein: CASSSTGALDNEQFF. The CDR3 DNA is TGTGCCAGCAGTTCCACTGGGGCCCTTGACAATGAGCAGTTCTTC.

The V call is TRBV7-2, the J call TRBJ1-3, with D maybe TRBD1 (6 bases). The V end lost 2 bases, the J end lost 0 bases, and 11 bases lay between the germline ends. In germline, CDR1 is SGHTA, CDR2 FQGNSA. The CDR3 has 16 amino acids. Written as DNA, the CDR3 is TGTGCCAGCAGCTTAAATCAGGGGAGCTCTGGAAACACCATATATTTT. The encoded protein is CASSLNQGSSGNTIYF.

The DNA for the CDR3 is TGTGCCCTGGAGTATAGGACAGGCACCTACGAGCAGTACTTC. This translates into CALEYRTGTYEQYF. The genes are TRBV30 and TRBJ2-7; the match to TRBD1 covers 7 bases. The CDR3 spans 14 residues. The V segment lost 8 bases and the J segment 2 bases; nucleotides outside the gene matches: 12. CDR1 GTSNPN and CDR2 SVGIG come from the germline V gene (reference sequence).

This clone has more than one count but fewer than ten. The chain employs TRBV5-3 and TRBJ2-7, with 13 bases that match TRBD2. TRBV5-3 qualifies as an ORF whose function is uncertain. The junction had 14 bases not matched to a gene; V was cut back by 5 bases and J by 0 bases. The CDR3 runs 19 residues. CDR3 sequence (DNA): TGTGCCAGAAGGGGTTGGGGGACTAGCGGGAAGAGGAGCTCCTACGAGCAGTACTTC. Translation: CARRGWGTSGKRSSYEQYF.

This rearrangement joins TRBV7-2 to TRBJ2-1; TRBD2 aligns across 7 bases. After removal of 8 bases from V and 5 bases from J, the junction contained 9 bases not matched to a gene. This CDR3 has 14 amino acids. Germline V CDR1 and CDR2: SGHTA, FQGNSA. In DNA form, the CDR3 reads TGTGCCAGCGGTCCTAGCGGAGGGGACAATGAGCAGTTCTTC. This translates into CASGPSGGDNEQFF.

The V gene is TRBV7-6, the J gene TRBJ1-6; 9 bases fit TRBD1. Germline-derived CDR1 and CDR2 are SGHVS and FNYEAQ. The CDR3 is 15 residues long. V was clipped by 5 bases and J by 5 bases; unmatched bases: 4. The CDR3: CASSGRTGDNSPLHF. CDR3 in DNA: TGTGCCAGCAGCGGCCGGACAGGGGATAATTCACCCCTCCACTTT.

The count of this clone is one. This sequence joins TRBV4-3 and TRBJ2-7; D is uncertain. Germline lookup yields CDR1 LGHNA and CDR2 YSLEER. The CDR3 length is 16 residues. Trimming stripped 0 bases from V and 0 bases from J, with 12 bases between. The CDR3 sequence is CASSQEAGPVSYEQYF. CDR3 DNA sequence: TGCGCCAGCAGCCAAGAGGCAGGTCCTGTCTCCTACGAGCAGTACTTC.

The chain carries TRBV27 and TRBJ1-5, with 9 bases aligning to TRBD1. Germline values: CDR1 MNHEY, CDR2 SMNVEV (reference sequence). This CDR3 is built from 16 residues. Trimming removed 8 bases from V and 0 bases from J; junction bases left unmatched: 8. CDR3 in amino acids: CASGLKQGASNQPQHF. Written as DNA, the CDR3 is TGTGCCAGCGGACTAAAACAGGGGGCTAGCAATCAGCCCCAGCATTTT.

V and J are TRBV7-2 and TRBJ2-7, with 16 bases that match TRBD2. The V and J ends lost 6 bases and 6 bases, in that order; junction bases with no gene match: 14. The CDR3 runs to 18 residues. The germline gives CDR1 SGHTA, CDR2 FQGNSA. CDR3 sequence reads: CASRITGLAGGPLGEQYF. The CDR3, as DNA: TGTGCCAGCAGAATAACGGGACTAGCGGGGGGGCCTTTGGGCGAGCAGTACTTC. The variable domain in full, completed from reference TRBV7-2 and TRBJ2-7, reads GAGVSQSPSNKVTEKGKDVELRCDPISGHTALYWYRQSLGQGLEFLIYFQGNSAPDKSGLPSDRFSAERTGGSVSTLTIQRTQQEDSAVYLCASRITGLAGGPLGEQYFGPGTRLTVT.

The genes are TRBV5-4 and TRBJ1-2; D not certain. V dropped 4 bases and J dropped 2 bases, with 15 bases sitting between them. This CDR3 has 15 amino acids. Germline V gene sequence: CDR1 SGHNT, CDR2 YYREEE (reference sequence). The CDR3 spells CASSPSWARNYGYTF. The DNA of the CDR3 is TGTGCCAGCAGCCCCAGTTGGGCTCGGAACTATGGCTACACCTTC.

The gene calls are TRBV28 and TRBJ2-5; TRBD2 agrees at 11 bases. The germline V gene encodes CDR1 MDHEN and CDR2 SYDVKM. Trimming took 5 bases from V and 5 from J; bases not matched to a gene: 4. The CDR3 contains 14 residues. The CDR3 loop reads CASSPTSGIETQYF. CDR3 sequence (DNA): TGTGCCAGCAGTCCGACTAGCGGGATTGAGACCCAGTACTTC.

This rearrangement joins TRBV19 to TRBJ1-5; 9 bases align to TRBD1. From germline, CDR1 is LNHDA and CDR2 SQIVND (reference sequence). The CDR3 is made up of 16 amino acids. V lost 6 bases and J lost 2; bases outside the gene matches: 8. CDR3 nucleotides: TGTGCCAGTAGAACAGGGGGCGAGGGTGGCAATCAGCCCCAGCATTTT. Amino acids: CASRTGGEGGNQPQHF.

This sequence joins TRBV5-4 and TRBJ2-7, with 9 bases fitting TRBD1. Germline V CDR1 and CDR2: SGHNT, YYREEE (reference sequence). With V trimmed by 3 bases and J by 6 bases, 7 bases remained unmatched. The CDR3 consists of 14 residues. CDR3 in amino acids: CASSSRDRVFEQYF. The CDR3 DNA sequence: TGTGCCAGCAGCTCACGGGACAGGGTTTTCGAGCAGTACTTC.

The chain joins TRBV6-2 or TRBV6-3 to TRBJ1-5; D remains ambiguous. The length of the CDR3 is 13 residues. Germline V gene sequence: CDR1 MNHEY, CDR2 SVGEGT. V gave up 0 bases and J gave up 8 bases, with 8 bases separating them. DNA of the CDR3: TGTGCCAGCAGTTACTCGTTATCTGAGCCCCAGCATTTT. Protein product: CASSYSLSEPQHF.

The rearrangement links TRBV5-8 to TRBJ2-7, with a tentative D call TRBD2 (6 bases). Germline V lookup: CDR1 SGHTS, CDR2 YDEGEE. The V and J ends lost 4 bases and 4 bases respectively, with 15 bases between them. The CDR3 sequence is 14 residues long. The CDR3 region has the DNA TGTGCCAGCAGCCTGAGGGGACTTTTGTACGAGCAGTACTTC. Its translation is CASSLRGLLYEQYF.

The chain combines TRBV6-1 with TRBJ1-2, with 9 nucleotides matching TRBD1. V was pared by 2 bases and J by 2 bases, with 3 bases of the junction left unmatched. This CDR3 contains 15 residues. Germline CDR1 is MNHNS and CDR2 is SASEGT. The CDR3 protein is CASSERTGGNYGYTF. In DNA, the CDR3 is TGTGCCAGCAGTGAAAGAACAGGGGGCAACTATGGCTACACCTTC.